This T cell receptor (beta chain) was sequenced for a study of T cell responses to AZD1222 COVID-19 vaccine. Looking at the study overall: Pooling covered second doses at about 4 or about 12 weeks. Study findings and constraints: Nearly half of the spike-specific TCRs reportedly recognize variant regions that carry no mutations. Possibly, clonal diversity was underestimated; donors were largely white British and included more females. It was only 6 or 7 AZD1222 recipients who were seropositive at baseline.

This CDR3 has 14 residues. The germline V gene encodes CDR1 SGHAT and CDR2 FQNNGV. V was cut by 1 base and J by 9 bases, with 16 bases left in between. Comments on this clone: Its cognate antigen is unknown.

The protocol was immunoSEQ multiplex PCR, while the TCRdb copy is restricted to in-frame clones and leaves out a portion. Here the sample spans some 100,000 clones, roughly 92% being singletons. The receptor's source is an adult in good health. The material sequenced was peripheral blood, taken on day 0 of AZD1222 vaccination. The chain combines TRBV11-2 with TRBJ2-7; perhaps TRBD1 as D (5 bases). The CDR3, as DNA: TGTGCCAGCAGCTTAGCGCTCAGGGTTTCAGGGCAGTACTTC. As protein: CASSLALRVSGQYF.